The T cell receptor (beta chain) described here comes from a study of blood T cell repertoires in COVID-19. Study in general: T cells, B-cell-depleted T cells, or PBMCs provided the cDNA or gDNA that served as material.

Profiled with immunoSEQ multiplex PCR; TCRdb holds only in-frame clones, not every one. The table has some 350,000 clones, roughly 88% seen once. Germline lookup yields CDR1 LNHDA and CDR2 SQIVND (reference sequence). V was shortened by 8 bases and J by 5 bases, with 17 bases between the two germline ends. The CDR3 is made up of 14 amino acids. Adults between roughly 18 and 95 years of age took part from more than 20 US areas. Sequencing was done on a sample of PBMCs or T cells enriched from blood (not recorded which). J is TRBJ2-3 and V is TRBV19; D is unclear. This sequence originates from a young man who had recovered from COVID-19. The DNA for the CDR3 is TGTGCCAGTGAGAAGGCGAATAGGAGAGATACGCAGTATTTT. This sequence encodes CASEKANRRDTQYF.